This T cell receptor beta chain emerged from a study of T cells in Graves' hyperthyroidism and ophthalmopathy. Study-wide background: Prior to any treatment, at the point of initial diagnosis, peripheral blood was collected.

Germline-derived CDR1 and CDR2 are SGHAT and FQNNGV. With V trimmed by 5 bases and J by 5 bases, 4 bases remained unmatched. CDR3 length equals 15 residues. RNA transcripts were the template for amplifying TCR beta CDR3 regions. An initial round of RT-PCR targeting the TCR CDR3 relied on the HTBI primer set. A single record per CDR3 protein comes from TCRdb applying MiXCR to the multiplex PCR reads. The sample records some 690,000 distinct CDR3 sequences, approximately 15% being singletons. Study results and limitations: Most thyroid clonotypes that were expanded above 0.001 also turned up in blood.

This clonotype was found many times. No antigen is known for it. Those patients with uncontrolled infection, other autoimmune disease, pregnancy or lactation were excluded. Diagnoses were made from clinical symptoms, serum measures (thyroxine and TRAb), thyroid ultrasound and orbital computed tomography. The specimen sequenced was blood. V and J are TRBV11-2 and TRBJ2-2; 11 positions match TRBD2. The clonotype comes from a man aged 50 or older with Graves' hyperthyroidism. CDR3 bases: TGTGCCAGCAGCATACGACTAGCGGGGACCGGGGAGCTGTTTTTT. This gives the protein CASSIRLAGTGELFF. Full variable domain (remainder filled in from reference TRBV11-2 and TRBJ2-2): EAGVAQSPRYKIIEKRQSVAFWCNPISGHATLYWYQQILGQGPKLLIQFQNNGVVDDSQLPKDRFSAERLKGVDSTLKIQPAKLEDSAVYLCASSIRLAGTGELFFGEGSRLTVL.